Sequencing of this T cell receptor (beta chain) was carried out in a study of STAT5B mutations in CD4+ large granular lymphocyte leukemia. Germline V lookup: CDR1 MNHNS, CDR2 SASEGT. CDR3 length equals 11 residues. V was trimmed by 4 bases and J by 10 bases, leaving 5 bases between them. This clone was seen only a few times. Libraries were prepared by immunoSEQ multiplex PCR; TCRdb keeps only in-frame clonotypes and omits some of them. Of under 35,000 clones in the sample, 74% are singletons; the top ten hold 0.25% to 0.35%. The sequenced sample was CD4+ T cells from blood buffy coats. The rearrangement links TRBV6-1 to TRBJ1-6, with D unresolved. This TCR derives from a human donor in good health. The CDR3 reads CASSAQSPLHF. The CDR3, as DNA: TGTGCCAGCAGTGCACAGTCACCCCTCCACTTT.